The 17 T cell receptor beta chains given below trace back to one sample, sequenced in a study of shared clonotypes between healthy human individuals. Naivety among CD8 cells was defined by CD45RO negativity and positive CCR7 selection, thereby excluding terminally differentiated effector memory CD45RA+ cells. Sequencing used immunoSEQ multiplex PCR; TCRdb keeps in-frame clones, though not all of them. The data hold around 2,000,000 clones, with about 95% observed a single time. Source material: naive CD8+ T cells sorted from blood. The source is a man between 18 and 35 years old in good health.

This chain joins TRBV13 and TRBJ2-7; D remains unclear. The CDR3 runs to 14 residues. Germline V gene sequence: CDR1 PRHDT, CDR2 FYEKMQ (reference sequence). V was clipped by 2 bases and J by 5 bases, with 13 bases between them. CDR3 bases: TGTGCCAGCAGCTTAAACAGTGGGTTCGACGAGCAGTACTTC. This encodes CASSLNSGFDEQYF. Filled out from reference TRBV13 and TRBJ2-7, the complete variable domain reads AAGVIQSPRHLIKEKRETATLKCYPIPRHDTVYWYQQGPGQDPQFLISFYEKMQSDKGSIPDRFSAQQFSDYHSELNMSSLELGDSALYFCASSLNSGFDEQYFGPGTRLTVT.

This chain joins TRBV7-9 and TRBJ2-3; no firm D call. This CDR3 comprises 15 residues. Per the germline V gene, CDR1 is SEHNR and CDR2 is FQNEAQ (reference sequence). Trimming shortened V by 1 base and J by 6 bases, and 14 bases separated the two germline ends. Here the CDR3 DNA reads TGTGCCAGCAGCTTAGTAACCAGCCCTTTGGATACGCAGTATTTT. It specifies CASSLVTSPLDTQYF.

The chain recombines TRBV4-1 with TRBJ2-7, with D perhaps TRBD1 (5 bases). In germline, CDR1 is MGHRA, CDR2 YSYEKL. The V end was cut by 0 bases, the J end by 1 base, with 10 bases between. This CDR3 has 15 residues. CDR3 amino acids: CASSQDVTASYEQYF. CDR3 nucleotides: TGCGCCAGCAGCCAAGATGTGACAGCTTCCTACGAGCAGTACTTC.

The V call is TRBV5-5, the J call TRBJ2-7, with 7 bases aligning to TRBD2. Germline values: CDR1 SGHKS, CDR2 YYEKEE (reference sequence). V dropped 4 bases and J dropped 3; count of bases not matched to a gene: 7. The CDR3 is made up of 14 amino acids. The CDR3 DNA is TGTGCCAGCAGCCCGGGGGGAGTGATCTACGAGCAGTACTTC. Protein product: CASSPGGVIYEQYF.

The CDR3, as DNA: TGTGCCAGCAGCCATGGGACAGGTGTCTCCTACGAGCAGTACTTC. This encodes CASSHGTGVSYEQYF. V is TRBV7-6 and J is TRBJ2-7; 8 bases align to TRBD1. The V gene end was trimmed by 5 bases and the J gene end by 0 bases; junction bases not matched to a gene: 6. The CDR3 has 15 amino acids. The germline V gene has CDR1 SGHVS and CDR2 FNYEAQ.

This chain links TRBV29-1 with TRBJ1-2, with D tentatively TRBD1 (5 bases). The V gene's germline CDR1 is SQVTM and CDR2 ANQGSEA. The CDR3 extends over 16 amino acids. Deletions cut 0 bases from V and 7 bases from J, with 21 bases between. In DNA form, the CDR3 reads TGCAGCGTTGAAGATCTGACAGAATCCCCCCTCGGTGGCTACACCTTC. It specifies CSVEDLTESPLGGYTF.

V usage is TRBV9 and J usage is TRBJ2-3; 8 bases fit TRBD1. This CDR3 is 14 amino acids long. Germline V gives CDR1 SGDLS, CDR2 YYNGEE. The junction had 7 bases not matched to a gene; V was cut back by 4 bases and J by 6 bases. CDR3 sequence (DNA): TGTGCCAGCAGCTTAGGACAGGGCGAGGATACGCAGTATTTT. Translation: CASSLGQGEDTQYF. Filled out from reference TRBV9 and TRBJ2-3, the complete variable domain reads DSGVTQTPKHLITATGQRVTLRCSPRSGDLSVYWYQQSLDQGLQFLIQYYNGEERAKGNILERFSAQQFPDLHSELNLSSLELGDSALYFCASSLGQGEDTQYFGPGTRLTVL.

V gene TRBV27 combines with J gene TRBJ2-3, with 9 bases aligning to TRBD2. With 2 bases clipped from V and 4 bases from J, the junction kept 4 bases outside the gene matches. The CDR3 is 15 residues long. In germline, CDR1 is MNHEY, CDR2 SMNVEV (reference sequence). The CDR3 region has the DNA TGTGCCAGCAGTTTAGCGGGAGGGCCGCCAGATACGCAGTATTTT. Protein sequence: CASSLAGGPPDTQYF.

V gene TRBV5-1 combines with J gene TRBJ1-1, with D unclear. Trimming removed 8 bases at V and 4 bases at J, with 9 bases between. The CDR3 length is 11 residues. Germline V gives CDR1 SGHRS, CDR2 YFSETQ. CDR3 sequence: CASGRSTEAFF. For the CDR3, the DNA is TGCGCCAGTGGTAGGAGCACTGAAGCTTTCTTT. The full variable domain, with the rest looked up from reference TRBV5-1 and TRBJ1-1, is KAGVTQTPRYLIKTRGQQVTLSCSPISGHRSVSWYQQTPGQGLQFLFEYFSETQRNKGNFPGRFSGRQFSNSRSEMNVSTLELGDSALYLCASGRSTEAFFGQGTRLTVV.

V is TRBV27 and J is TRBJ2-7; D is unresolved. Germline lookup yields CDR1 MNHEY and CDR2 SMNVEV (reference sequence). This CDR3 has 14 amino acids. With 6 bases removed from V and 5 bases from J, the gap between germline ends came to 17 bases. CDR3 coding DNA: TGTGCCAGCAGCCCAATTCCTATTGTCCACGAGCAGTACTTC. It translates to CASSPIPIVHEQYF.

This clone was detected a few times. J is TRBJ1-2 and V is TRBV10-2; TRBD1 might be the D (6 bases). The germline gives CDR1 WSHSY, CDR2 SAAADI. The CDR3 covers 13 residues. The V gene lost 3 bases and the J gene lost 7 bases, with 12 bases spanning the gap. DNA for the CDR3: TGCGCCAGCAGTGAAGGGGTAGGGGGTGGCTACACCTTC. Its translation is CASSEGVGGGYTF.

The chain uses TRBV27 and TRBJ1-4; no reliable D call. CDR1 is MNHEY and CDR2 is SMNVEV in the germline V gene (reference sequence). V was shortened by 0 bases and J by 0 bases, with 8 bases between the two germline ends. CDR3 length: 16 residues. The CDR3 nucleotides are TGTGCCAGCAGTTTATCGACGGATGCAACTAATGAAAAACTGTTTTTT. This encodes CASSLSTDATNEKLFF.

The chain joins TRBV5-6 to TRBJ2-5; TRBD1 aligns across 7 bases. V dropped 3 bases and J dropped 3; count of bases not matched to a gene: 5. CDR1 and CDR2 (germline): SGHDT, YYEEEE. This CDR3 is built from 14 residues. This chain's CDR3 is CASSWPGQEETQYF. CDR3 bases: TGTGCCAGCAGCTGGCCCGGACAGGAAGAGACCCAGTACTTC.

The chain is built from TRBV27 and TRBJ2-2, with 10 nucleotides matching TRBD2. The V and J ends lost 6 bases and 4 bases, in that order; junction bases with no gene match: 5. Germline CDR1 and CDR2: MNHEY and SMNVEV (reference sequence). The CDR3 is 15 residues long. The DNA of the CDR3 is TGTGCCAGCAGCCTCAGCGGGGGGGCCACCGGGGAGCTGTTTTTT. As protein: CASSLSGGATGELFF.

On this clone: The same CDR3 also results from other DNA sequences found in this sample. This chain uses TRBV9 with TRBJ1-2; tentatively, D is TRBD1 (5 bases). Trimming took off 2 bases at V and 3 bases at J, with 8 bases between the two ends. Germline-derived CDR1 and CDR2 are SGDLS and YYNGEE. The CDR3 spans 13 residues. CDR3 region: CASSVGTDYGYTF. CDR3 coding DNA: TGTGCCAGCAGCGTGGGGACGGACTATGGCTACACCTTC. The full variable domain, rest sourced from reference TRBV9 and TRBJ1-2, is DSGVTQTPKHLITATGQRVTLRCSPRSGDLSVYWYQQSLDQGLQFLIQYYNGEERAKGNILERFSAQQFPDLHSELNLSSLELGDSALYFCASSVGTDYGYTFGSGTRLTVV.

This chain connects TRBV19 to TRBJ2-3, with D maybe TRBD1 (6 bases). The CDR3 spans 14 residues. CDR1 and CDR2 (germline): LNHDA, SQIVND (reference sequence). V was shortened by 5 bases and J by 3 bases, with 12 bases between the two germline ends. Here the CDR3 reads CASSSTGSTDTQYF. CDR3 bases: TGTGCCAGTAGTTCCACAGGGTCAACAGATACGCAGTATTTT.

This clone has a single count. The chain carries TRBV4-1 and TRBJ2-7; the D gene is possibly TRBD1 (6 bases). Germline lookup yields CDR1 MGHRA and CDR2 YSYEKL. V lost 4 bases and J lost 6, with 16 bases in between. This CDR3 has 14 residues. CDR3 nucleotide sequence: TGCGCCAGCAGCCCACGGACAGTAGAGGCCGAGCAGTACTTC. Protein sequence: CASSPRTVEAEQYF.